The next 20 T cell receptor beta chains were all read from a single sample in a study of CD8 T cells in Susac syndrome. An input of about 0.5 to 1 ug of RNA was subjected to reverse transcription using random hexamers. A single record per CDR3 protein comes from TCRdb applying MiXCR to the immunoSEQ multiplex PCR reads. The sample holds fewer than 300,000 distinct CDR3 sequences; 80% to 90% are singletons and the top ten take approximately 0.12%. The sample taken for sequencing was CD8+ T cells from PBMCs. The receptors shown here come from a human donor with multiple sclerosis.

The chain couples TRBV9 to TRBJ1-3, with D uncertain. V dropped 6 bases and J dropped 0 bases, with 13 bases sitting between them. Germline lookup yields CDR1 SGDLS and CDR2 YYNGEE. This CDR3 contains 15 residues. This CDR3 is CASNEYGSSGNTIYF. The CDR3 coding sequence is TGTGCCAGCAACGAGTACGGAAGCTCTGGAAACACCATATATTTT.

The rearrangement joins TRBV27 to TRBJ2-1, with D tentatively TRBD1 (5 bases). The CDR3 loop spans 15 amino acids. Trimming left V 3 bases short and J 4 bases short, with 13 bases between. CDR1 and CDR2 from the germline V gene are MNHEY and SMNVEV (reference sequence). This CDR3 is CASSFNPQGYNEQFF. DNA of the CDR3: TGTGCCAGCAGTTTTAATCCCCAGGGTTACAATGAGCAGTTCTTC.

The chain combines TRBV27 with TRBJ2-1; D assignment may be TRBD1 or TRBD2 (5 bases each). With 8 bases removed from V and 9 bases from J, the gap between germline ends came to 14 bases. The CDR3 sequence is 12 residues long. Germline-derived CDR1 and CDR2 are MNHEY and SMNVEV (reference sequence). The CDR3 sequence: CASRDAPTEQFF. DNA for the CDR3: TGTGCCAGCCGGGACGCCCCCACTGAGCAGTTCTTC.

The sample holds a few counts of this clonotype. V and J are TRBV2 and TRBJ2-1; 9 nucleotides match TRBD1. The CDR3 totals 14 residues. The germline gives CDR1 SNHLY, CDR2 FYNNEI. With 6 bases clipped from V and 8 bases from J, the junction kept 8 bases outside the gene matches. CDR3 amino acids: CASSGQGIVDEQFF. Written as DNA, the CDR3 is TGTGCCAGCAGCGGACAGGGGATAGTCGATGAGCAGTTCTTC.

The chain carries TRBV30 and TRBJ1-1, with TRBD1 matching over 7 bases. The CDR3 length is 9 residues. From germline, CDR1 is GTSNPN and CDR2 SVGIG (reference sequence). The CDR3 DNA sequence: TGTGCAGGGGGCGGTGAAGCTTTCTTT. Its translation is CAGGGEAFF.

This clonotype was seen a single time. V and J are TRBV27 and TRBJ2-2; possible D gene TRBD1, 6 bases. The V and J ends lost 3 bases and 5 bases respectively, with 10 bases between them. Looked up from germline, CDR1 is MNHEY and CDR2 is SMNVEV (reference sequence). The CDR3 is made up of 14 amino acids. The CDR3 sequence: CASSFARGTGELFF. In DNA form, the CDR3 reads TGTGCCAGCAGTTTTGCGAGGGGGACCGGGGAGCTGTTTTTT.

The table lists this clonotype with a few counts. The J gene is TRBJ2-7, the V gene TRBV3-1; D gene uncertain. The germline CDR1 and CDR2 sequences are LGHDT and YNNKEL (reference sequence). Trimming cost V 1 base and J 3 bases, with 4 bases left between them. This CDR3 spans 12 amino acids. CDR3 residues: CASSQVGYEQYF. In DNA, the CDR3 is TGTGCCAGCAGCCAAGTTGGCTACGAGCAGTACTTC.

The V call is TRBV6-5, the J call TRBJ2-7; no firm D call. The germline CDR1 and CDR2 sequences are MNHEY and SVGAGI. V was cut by 2 bases and J by 3 bases, with 8 bases left in between. This CDR3 has 13 residues. The CDR3 sequence is CASSYGSLYEQYF. In DNA form, the CDR3 reads TGTGCCAGCAGTTACGGTTCTCTCTACGAGCAGTACTTC.

This sequence joins TRBV7-9 and TRBJ2-5; unclear D gene. This CDR3 comprises 12 residues. The V end was cut by 5 bases, the J end by 1 base, with 5 bases between. The germline V gene encodes CDR1 SEHNR and CDR2 FQNEAQ (reference sequence). CDR3 bases: TGTGCCAGCAGCCAGTTCCAAGAGACCCAGTACTTC. Protein product: CASSQFQETQYF.

This chain links TRBV13 with TRBJ2-5; D may be TRBD1 (5 bases). CDR3 length: 13 residues. The ends were cut back, 3 bases at V and 2 bases at J, with 7 bases in the middle. Germline V gene data show CDR1 as PRHDT and CDR2 as FYEKMQ (reference sequence). For the CDR3, the DNA is TGTGCCAGCAGCTTGCGACAGCAAGAGACCCAGTACTTC. It is translated as CASSLRQQETQYF.

The chain links TRBV12-3 or TRBV12-4 to TRBJ2-3; 11 bases agree with TRBD2. The V gene end was trimmed by 2 bases and the J gene end by 0 bases; junction bases not matched to a gene: 1. This CDR3 comprises 16 residues. As DNA, the CDR3 is TGTGCCAGCAGTTTAAGGACTAGCGGGAGCACAGATACGCAGTATTTT. This sequence encodes CASSLRTSGSTDTQYF.

This chain joins TRBV27 and TRBJ1-2; 10 bases line up with TRBD1. The germline gives CDR1 MNHEY, CDR2 SMNVEV (reference sequence). The V segment lost 4 bases and the J segment 6 bases; nucleotides outside the gene matches: 5. The CDR3 contains 14 residues. The CDR3 sequence: CASSYLTGGDGYTF. The CDR3 DNA reads TGTGCCAGCAGTTACCTGACAGGGGGCGATGGCTACACCTTC.

V is TRBV6-1 and J is TRBJ2-7; 7 bases line up with TRBD1. Germline CDR1 is MNHNS and CDR2 is SASEGT. Trimming cost V 6 bases and J 4 bases; bases outside gene matches: 6. The CDR3 length is 13 residues. CDR3 protein: CASSKGQSYEQYF. The DNA of the CDR3 is TGTGCCAGCAGCAAGGGACAGTCTTACGAGCAGTACTTC.

V gene TRBV10-3 combines with J gene TRBJ2-3; 10 bases match TRBD2. Germline lookup yields CDR1 ENHRY and CDR2 SYGVKD. The CDR3 runs to 17 residues. Trimming removed 2 bases from V and 5 bases from J; junction bases left unmatched: 10. The CDR3 DNA reads TGTGCCATCAGTGAGCTGGAGCGGGAGGGCCCGGAAGATACGCAGTATTTT. It codes for CAISELEREGPEDTQYF.

The chain has TRBV9 and TRBJ1-5; weak D call: TRBD1 (5 bases). Germline lookup yields CDR1 SGDLS and CDR2 YYNGEE. The CDR3 loop spans 15 amino acids. Trimming removed 0 bases at V and 4 bases at J, with 11 bases between. In DNA, the CDR3 is TGTGCCAGCAGCGTAGGGGGCGGTTATAATCAGCCCCAGCATTTT. Encoded protein: CASSVGGGYNQPQHF.

V and J are TRBV11-2 and TRBJ2-7; D may be TRBD1 (5 bases). V was cut by 5 bases and J by 0 bases, with 17 bases left in between. The CDR3 sequence is 16 residues long. In germline, CDR1 is SGHAT, CDR2 FQNNGV. This CDR3 is CASSPRQNPSSYEQYF. The CDR3 region has the DNA TGTGCCAGCAGCCCAAGACAGAACCCGAGCTCCTACGAGCAGTACTTC.

V is TRBV2 and J is TRBJ2-6; D not resolved. The CDR3 has 14 residues. Deletions cut 3 bases from V and 0 bases from J, with 3 bases between. Looked up from germline, CDR1 is SNHLY and CDR2 is FYNNEI. CDR3 nucleotides: TGTGCCAGCAGTGACATCTCTGGGGCCAACGTCCTGACTTTC. This sequence encodes CASSDISGANVLTF.

The V and J genes are TRBV9 and TRBJ2-7; TRBD1 matches at 9 bases. V was clipped by 3 bases and J by 3 bases; unmatched bases: 10. The germline CDR1 and CDR2 sequences are SGDLS and YYNGEE. This CDR3 has 16 amino acids. CDR3 region: CASSEGDGTGRYEQYF. Written as DNA, the CDR3 is TGTGCCAGCAGCGAAGGAGACGGGACAGGGCGCTACGAGCAGTACTTC.

The chain employs TRBV30 and TRBJ2-7; D might be TRBD1 (6 bases). The V gene's germline CDR1 is GTSNPN and CDR2 SVGIG (reference sequence). Trimming left V 0 bases short and J 4 bases short, with 10 bases between. CDR3 length: 13 amino acids. DNA of the CDR3: TGTGCCTGGAGTGTACGAGGGGGATACGAGCAGTACTTC. It specifies CAWSVRGGYEQYF.

The V and J genes are TRBV20-1 and TRBJ2-7; 10 bases are shared with TRBD2. The CDR3 has 13 residues. V lost 6 bases, J lost 6 bases, and 8 bases stayed unmatched. Germline V gives CDR1 DFQATT, CDR2 SNEGSKA (reference sequence). The chain's CDR3 is CSATGLATREQYF. The CDR3 coding sequence is TGCAGTGCCACGGGACTAGCGACTCGCGAGCAGTACTTC.